Below are 16 T cell receptor beta chains sequenced from a single sample in a study of CD8 T cells in ankylosing spondylitis. MiXCR, applied by TCRdb to the 5' RACE reads, yields one record per CDR3 protein. Of 30,000 to 45,000 distinct CDR3 sequences listed, around 6% were seen once; the top ten hold approximately 12%. The specimen sequenced was blood, either unsorted or a sorted T cell fraction (not recorded which). All receptors derive from a male donor with ankylosing spondylitis or in good health (not recorded which).

This clonotype was found many times. The chain carries TRBV20-1 and TRBJ2-3; D gene uncertain. V lost 1 base and J 2 bases, leaving 13 bases between the germline ends. The CDR3 contains 15 residues. Germline V gene sequence: CDR1 DFQATT, CDR2 SNEGSKA (reference sequence). CDR3 protein: CSARAYLEITDTQYF. The DNA for the CDR3 is TGCAGTGCTAGAGCCTACCTAGAGATCACAGATACGCAGTATTTT.

In its sample, this clonotype was seen many times. V gene TRBV4-3 combines with J gene TRBJ1-2, with D tentatively TRBD1 (6 bases). Germline V gives CDR1 LGHNA, CDR2 YSLEER. The CDR3 spans 13 residues. V was shortened by 5 bases and J by 6 bases, with 13 bases between the two germline ends. CDR3 nucleotides: TGCGCCAGCAGCAAACAGGGCCCCAATGGCTACACCTTC. Translation gives CASSKQGPNGYTF.

In this sample, this clonotype turned up many times. This rearrangement joins TRBV5-8 to TRBJ1-1; 7 bases fit TRBD1. The V segment lost 4 bases and the J segment 3 bases; nucleotides outside the gene matches: 3. In germline, CDR1 is SGHTS, CDR2 YDEGEE. This CDR3 has 13 residues. Written as DNA, the CDR3 is TGTGCCAGCAGCCTGGGACAGCACACTGAAGCTTTCTTT. The encoded protein is CASSLGQHTEAFF.

Regarding this clonotype: It may be a read error: a sequence one base away is much more abundant. The chain couples TRBV2 to TRBJ2-1; 9 nucleotides match TRBD2. The germline gives CDR1 SNHLY, CDR2 FYNNEI. V was clipped by 4 bases and J by 2 bases; unmatched bases: 3. This CDR3 is built from 15 residues. CDR3 nucleotide sequence: TGTGCCAGCAGTGGAGTAGCGGGAGCCTACAATGAGCAGTTCTTC. Residues: CASSGVAGAYNEQFF. The whole variable domain, filled in from reference TRBV2 and TRBJ2-1, reads EPEVTQTPSHQVTQMGQEVILRCVPISNHLYFYWYRQILGQKVEFLVSFYNNEISEKSEIFDDQFSVERPDGSNFTLKIRSTKLEDSAMYFCASSGVAGAYNEQFFGPGTRLTVL.

This clonotype was counted a few times. The rearrangement links TRBV3-1 to TRBJ2-1; D possibly uses TRBD1 or TRBD2 (6 bases each). The CDR3 contains 15 residues. Germline lookup yields CDR1 LGHDT and CDR2 YNNKEL (reference sequence). Trimming removed 0 bases at V and 2 bases at J, with 8 bases between. Written as DNA, the CDR3 is TGTGCCAGCAGCCAAGAAGGGGGGCCCTACAATGAGCAGTTCTTC. Its protein is CASSQEGGPYNEQFF.

The sample holds many counts of this clonotype. This chain uses TRBV28 with TRBJ2-7, with D unresolved. V gave up 1 base and J gave up 7 bases, with 8 bases separating them. The germline V gene encodes CDR1 MDHEN and CDR2 SYDVKM. The CDR3 is 12 residues long. The CDR3 DNA reads as TGTGCCAGCAGTTTATCCCAGAGAGAGCAGTACTTC. This encodes CASSLSQREQYF.

In this sample, this clonotype turned up many times. V and J are TRBV20-1 and TRBJ2-5, with a weak D call TRBD2 (7 bases). The CDR3 length is 15 residues. Trimming took 0 bases from V and 5 from J, leaving 16 bases between them. Per germline, CDR1 DFQATT and CDR2 SNEGSKA (reference sequence). The chain's CDR3 is CSARDGGGRRETQYF. The CDR3 coding sequence is TGCAGTGCTAGAGATGGGGGGGGGCGCCGGGAGACCCAGTACTTC.

This clonotype has at least ten counts. The CDR3 is CASLLSRSSYNEQFF. The CDR3 DNA follows: TGTGCCAGCCTTCTCTCTAGGAGCTCCTACAATGAGCAGTTCTTC. The chain carries TRBV12-3 or TRBV12-4 and TRBJ2-1; no clear D. The CDR3 is 15 amino acids. Trimming stripped 8 bases from V and 0 bases from J, with 14 bases between.

This clonotype was detected ten times or more. The rearrangement uses TRBV24-1 and TRBJ2-2; TRBD1 agrees at 7 bases. The junction had 4 bases not matched to a gene; V was cut back by 7 bases and J by 3 bases. The germline V gene encodes CDR1 KGHDR and CDR2 SFDVKD. The CDR3 is 14 residues long. DNA of the CDR3: TGTGCCACCAGCCGGGACAGATACACCGGGGAGCTGTTTTTT. It codes for CATSRDRYTGELFF.

This clonotype has ten or more counts. This chain connects TRBV4-2 to TRBJ2-1; either TRBD1 or TRBD2 may supply D (6 bases each). CDR1 is LGHNA and CDR2 is YNFKEQ in the germline V gene. Trimming left V 0 bases short and J 4 bases short, with 19 bases between. The CDR3 contains 18 residues. The CDR3 region is CASSQDDGGSPVYNEQFF. CDR3 nucleotide sequence: TGTGCCAGCAGCCAAGATGACGGGGGCAGTCCAGTTTACAATGAGCAGTTCTTC.

This clonotype was seen at least ten times. The J gene is TRBJ2-1, the V gene TRBV20-1; 9 nucleotides line up with TRBD2. The trim removed 6 bases at V and 10 bases at J, leaving 4 bases unmatched. CDR3 length equals 11 residues. Germline lookup yields CDR1 DFQATT and CDR2 SNEGSKA (reference sequence). CDR3 nucleotide sequence: TGCAGTGCGGCGGGGGGGTTGGAGCAGTTCTTC. Protein: CSAAGGLEQFF.

This clonotype was detected many times. The chain couples TRBV11-2 to TRBJ1-1; D call uncertain. The CDR3 is 13 residues long. Germline V CDR1 and CDR2: SGHAT, FQNNGV. Trimming shortened V by 6 bases and J by 4 bases, and 12 bases separated the two germline ends. CDR3 DNA: TGTGCCAGCAGGGCCTTATTGGCCACTGAAGCTTTCTTT. This encodes CASRALLATEAFF.

This clonotype was detected many times. The rearrangement uses TRBV4-2 and TRBJ1-1, with D unresolved. CDR1 and CDR2 from the germline V gene are LGHNA and YNFKEQ. The CDR3 totals 14 residues. The ends were cut back, 0 bases at V and 1 base at J, with 6 bases in the middle. This CDR3 is CASSQDRWNTEAFF. CDR3 sequence (DNA): TGTGCCAGCAGCCAAGATCGTTGGAACACTGAAGCTTTCTTT.

This clonotype appeared many times. This rearrangement joins TRBV12-3 or TRBV12-4 to TRBJ2-1; no reliable D call. The V end lost 6 bases, the J end lost 0 bases, and 12 bases lay between the germline ends. The CDR3 is 15 amino acids. In nucleotides, the CDR3 is TGTGCCAGCAGCCCCGTACGGACCTCCTACAATGAGCAGTTCTTC. This encodes CASSPVRTSYNEQFF.

A word on this clonotype: A much more abundant neighbour one base away suggests this may be a read error. The rearrangement joins TRBV12-3 or TRBV12-4 to TRBJ2-2, with a possible D match to TRBD1 (5 bases). The CDR3 has 15 residues. Here the CDR3 DNA reads TGTGACAGCAGTTTAGTCCAGGGGAACACCGGGGAGCTGTTTTTT. This encodes CDSSLVQGNTGELFF.

This clonotype appeared many times. The chain uses TRBV7-9 and TRBJ2-3; D ambiguous. The CDR3 covers 15 residues. CDR1 and CDR2 (germline): SEHNR, FQNEAQ (reference sequence). V dropped 5 bases and J dropped 5 bases, with 17 bases sitting between them. CDR3: CASSTPLYTGDTQYF. Here the CDR3 DNA reads TGTGCCAGCAGCACGCCTCTCTATACGGGAGATACGCAGTATTTT.